A selection of T cell receptor beta chains follows, all from one sample in a study of cytomegalovirus exposure and HLA in healthy donors. The data were produced by immunoSEQ multiplex PCR, yet TCRdb's version contains in-frame clones alone and is incomplete. This repertoire shows approximately 220,000 clones, 65% to 90% found once; its top ten account for more than 1.3%. The sample consisted of PBMCs. The receptor source for this set is a girl between 10 and 17 years old in good health and CMV-seronegative. CDR3s include the opening cysteine and the closing phenylalanine or tryptophan. Fields, in order: D gene, V gene, J gene, clone size, CDR3 DNA, CDR3 protein. A D gene is named only where the DNA matches it firmly. Some rows mark clone size as missing; the rest say once, few, many or name a class of expanded clone.

d_gene: .
v_gene: TRBV5-1
j_gene: TRBJ2-7
abundance: .
CDR3nt: TGCGCCAGCAGCCCTGTGAGGGGGGGCGACTACGAGCAGTACTTC
CDR3aa: CASSPVRGGDYEQYF

d_gene: .
v_gene: TRBV7-2
j_gene: TRBJ2-7
abundance: .
CDR3nt: TGTGCCAGCAGCTTAGTTCAGTCGGGCGAGCAGTACTTC
CDR3aa: CASSLVQSGEQYF

d_gene: .
v_gene: TRBV7-5
j_gene: TRBJ1-5
abundance: .
CDR3nt: TGTGCCAGAAGCCCGACAGTGAGGAGCAATCAGCCCCAGCATTTT
CDR3aa: CARSPTVRSNQPQHF

d_gene: .
v_gene: TRBV5-1
j_gene: TRBJ1-1
abundance: .
CDR3nt: TGCGCCAGCAGCCCCGGGGATCCGAACACTGAAGCTTTCTTT
CDR3aa: CASSPGDPNTEAFF

d_gene: .
v_gene: TRBV6-5
j_gene: TRBJ1-5
abundance: .
CDR3nt: TGTGCCAGCAGACAGGGAAATAGCAATCAGCCCCAGCATTTT
CDR3aa: CASRQGNSNQPQHF

d_gene: .
v_gene: TRBV7-6
j_gene: TRBJ1-2
abundance: .
CDR3nt: TGTGCCAGCAGCCTCTACAGGGAGGGAGTCGGGGGCTACACCTTC
CDR3aa: CASSLYREGVGGYTF

d_gene: .
v_gene: TRBV9
j_gene: TRBJ2-7
abundance: .
CDR3nt: TGTGCCAGCAGCGTAGCCCCTTCGATCGAGCAGTACTTC
CDR3aa: CASSVAPSIEQYF

d_gene: .
v_gene: TRBV7-2
j_gene: TRBJ2-2
abundance: .
CDR3nt: TGTGCCAGCAGCTTCTATAGTCACGGGGAGCTGTTTTTT
CDR3aa: CASSFYSHGELFF

d_gene: .
v_gene: TRBV7-6
j_gene: TRBJ1-3
abundance: .
CDR3nt: TGTGCCAGCAGCGCTGCCTACAGGGCTGGAAACACCATATATTTT
CDR3aa: CASSAAYRAGNTIYF

d_gene: .
v_gene: TRBV19
j_gene: TRBJ1-5
abundance: .
CDR3nt: TGTGCCAGTAGTCGGCGGGGGGGGAATCAGCCCCAGCATTTT
CDR3aa: CASSRRGGNQPQHF

d_gene: .
v_gene: TRBV15
j_gene: TRBJ1-4
abundance: once
CDR3nt: TGTGCCACCAGCAGAGATGCGAGGGGGAGAGCAACTAATGAAAAACTGTTTTTT
CDR3aa: CATSRDARGRATNEKLFF

d_gene: .
v_gene: TRBV18
j_gene: TRBJ1-1
abundance: once
CDR3nt: TGTGCCAGCCTCACCATAGATAGGACAGAAAAAGCTTTCTTT
CDR3aa: CASLTIDRTEKAFF

d_gene: TRBD1
v_gene: TRBV11-2
j_gene: TRBJ2-1
abundance: .
CDR3nt: TGTGCCAGCAGGCTCGGGACAGGGGCTCGGCTGGGCCGTTACAATGAGCAGTTCTTC
CDR3aa: CASRLGTGARLGRYNEQFF

d_gene: .
v_gene: TRBV5-1
j_gene: TRBJ1-5
abundance: .
CDR3nt: TGCGCCAGCAGCTTGGAAGGGGCCAATCAGCCCCAGCATTTT
CDR3aa: CASSLEGANQPQHF

d_gene: .
v_gene: TRBV7-9
j_gene: TRBJ2-7
abundance: .
CDR3nt: TGTGCCAGCAGCCAAGACACTTACACGGACTACGAGCAGTACTTC
CDR3aa: CASSQDTYTDYEQYF

d_gene: .
v_gene: TRBV7-2
j_gene: TRBJ1-1
abundance: .
CDR3nt: TGTGCCAGCAGCTTAGCCTTAGGGGTAGCTTTCTTT
CDR3aa: CASSLALGVAFF

d_gene: .
v_gene: TRBV7-9
j_gene: TRBJ2-3
abundance: .
CDR3nt: TGTGCCAGCAGCTTCGGTAAATCCCCGTATACGCAGTATTTT
CDR3aa: CASSFGKSPYTQYF

d_gene: .
v_gene: TRBV7-2
j_gene: TRBJ1-2
abundance: .
CDR3nt: TGTGCCAGCAGCTACCGACGCGGGGGGTATGGCTACACCTTC
CDR3aa: CASSYRRGGYGYTF

d_gene: .
v_gene: TRBV28
j_gene: TRBJ1-1
abundance: .
CDR3nt: TGTGCCAGCAGGTCTACGGGGACTGAAGCTTTCTTT
CDR3aa: CASRSTGTEAFF

d_gene: TRBD1
v_gene: TRBV7-9
j_gene: TRBJ1-6
abundance: .
CDR3nt: TGTGCCAGCAGCCTATATGACAGGGAAAATTCACCCCTCCACTTT
CDR3aa: CASSLYDRENSPLHF

d_gene: .
v_gene: TRBV7-6
j_gene: TRBJ1-1
abundance: few
CDR3nt: TGTGCCAGCAGCCCCGGCGGAGGTCCTGAAGCTTTCTTT
CDR3aa: CASSPGGGPEAFF

d_gene: TRBD2
v_gene: TRBV30
j_gene: TRBJ2-7
abundance: once
CDR3nt: TGTGCCTGGAATCCGGGGATAGCGGGAGGGCTAGAGCACGAGCAGTACTTC
CDR3aa: CAWNPGIAGGLEHEQYF

d_gene: TRBD2
v_gene: TRBV10-3
j_gene: TRBJ2-1
abundance: .
CDR3nt: TGTGCCATCAGTGAGCAGGCTAGCGGGGATTTTGAGCAGTTCTTC
CDR3aa: CAISEQASGDFEQFF

d_gene: .
v_gene: TRBV18
j_gene: TRBJ1-5
abundance: .
CDR3nt: TGTGCCAGCTCACCGGGACATGTTCCTGGGCCCAATCAGCCCCAGCATTTT
CDR3aa: CASSPGHVPGPNQPQHF

d_gene: TRBD2
v_gene: TRBV14
j_gene: TRBJ2-7
abundance: .
CDR3nt: TGTGCCAGCAGCCAAAGACTAGCGGGAGAGGACACCTACGAGCAGTACTTC
CDR3aa: CASSQRLAGEDTYEQYF

d_gene: .
v_gene: TRBV7-8
j_gene: TRBJ2-5
abundance: .
CDR3nt: TGTGCCAGCAGCTTGGGCTCCCAAGAGACCCAGTACTTC
CDR3aa: CASSLGSQETQYF

d_gene: .
v_gene: TRBV27
j_gene: TRBJ2-7
abundance: .
CDR3nt: TGTGCCAGCACCTTAGGTGGAGGGGGCAGCTACGAGCAGTACTTC
CDR3aa: CASTLGGGGSYEQYF

d_gene: TRBD2
v_gene: TRBV30
j_gene: TRBJ2-1
abundance: .
CDR3nt: TGTGCCTGGAGTGTACAAAGCGGGAGGGCGGGTGAGCAGTTCTTC
CDR3aa: CAWSVQSGRAGEQFF

d_gene: .
v_gene: TRBV7-9
j_gene: TRBJ2-7
abundance: few
CDR3nt: TGTGCCAGCAGCACGGACAGCTCCTACGAGCAGTACTTC
CDR3aa: CASSTDSSYEQYF

d_gene: .
v_gene: TRBV6-1
j_gene: TRBJ2-3
abundance: .
CDR3nt: TGTGCCAGCAGTGAATGGGGCGGAGTTAGCACAGATACGCAGTATTTT
CDR3aa: CASSEWGGVSTDTQYF

d_gene: .
v_gene: TRBV28
j_gene: TRBJ2-7
abundance: .
CDR3nt: TGTGCCAGCAGTTCCCGGCGGGCACAATCCTACGAGCAGTACTTC
CDR3aa: CASSSRRAQSYEQYF

d_gene: .
v_gene: TRBV30
j_gene: TRBJ2-7
abundance: .
CDR3nt: TGTGCCTGGAGTTGGGGCAGCCTTTTTGCCTACGAGCAGTACTTC
CDR3aa: CAWSWGSLFAYEQYF

d_gene: .
v_gene: TRBV28
j_gene: TRBJ1-1
abundance: few
CDR3nt: TGTGCCAGCAGTCAAGCGAACACTGAAGCTTTCTTT
CDR3aa: CASSQANTEAFF

d_gene: TRBD1
v_gene: TRBV7-8
j_gene: TRBJ1-6
abundance: .
CDR3nt: TGTGCCAGCAGCCCTAGACAGGGCCCCTCATCACCCCTCCACTTT
CDR3aa: CASSPRQGPSSPLHF

d_gene: .
v_gene: TRBV28
j_gene: TRBJ1-1
abundance: few
CDR3nt: TGTGCCAGCAGTTTGGGGCGCCTGGCTTTCTTT
CDR3aa: CASSLGRLAFF

d_gene: TRBD2
v_gene: TRBV5-3
j_gene: TRBJ2-1
abundance: .
CDR3nt: TGTGCCAGAAGCGGTTGCGGACTAGCGGTGGTAAAGTTCTACAATGAGCAGTTCTTC
CDR3aa: CARSGCGLAVVKFYNEQFF

d_gene: .
v_gene: TRBV6-5
j_gene: TRBJ2-7
abundance: .
CDR3nt: TGTGCCAGCAGCCGGGAGATGAGCTCCTACGAGCAGTACTTC
CDR3aa: CASSREMSSYEQYF

d_gene: .
v_gene: TRBV7-8
j_gene: TRBJ1-1
abundance: .
CDR3nt: TGTGCCAGCAGCTCCGGACTAGTAGATGAAGCTTTCTTT
CDR3aa: CASSSGLVDEAFF

d_gene: .
v_gene: TRBV29-1
j_gene: TRBJ2-1
abundance: .
CDR3nt: TGCAGCGTTCGAGCGGATGAGCAGTTCTTC
CDR3aa: CSVRADEQFF

d_gene: .
v_gene: TRBV1
j_gene: TRBJ1-5
abundance: .
CDR3nt: TGCACCAGCAGCCAAGATGGGAGGGACTGCCATCAGCCCCAGCATTTT
CDR3aa: CTSSQDGRDCHQPQHF

d_gene: TRBD1
v_gene: TRBV6-1
j_gene: TRBJ2-5
abundance: .
CDR3nt: TGTGCCAGCAGTGGGACAGGGAGAGAGACCCAGTACTTC
CDR3aa: CASSGTGRETQYF

d_gene: TRBD2
v_gene: TRBV5-6
j_gene: TRBJ2-3
abundance: .
CDR3nt: TGTGCCAGCAGCCGCCGGGTAGCGGGGGCAACAGATACGCAGTATTTT
CDR3aa: CASSRRVAGATDTQYF

d_gene: .
v_gene: TRBV5-1
j_gene: TRBJ2-7
abundance: .
CDR3nt: TGCGCCAGCAGCTTGGGGTCCCTAGCCTCCTACGAGCAGTACTTC
CDR3aa: CASSLGSLASYEQYF

d_gene: .
v_gene: TRBV21-1
j_gene: TRBJ2-7
abundance: few
CDR3nt: TGTGCCAGCAGCACCGGACAGGGGGAATACGAGCAGTACTTC
CDR3aa: CASSTGQGEYEQYF

d_gene: .
v_gene: TRBV7-6
j_gene: TRBJ2-3
abundance: .
CDR3nt: TGTGCCAGCAGCCGAAACCAGGGGCCTAGCACAGATACGCAGTATTTT
CDR3aa: CASSRNQGPSTDTQYF

d_gene: TRBD1
v_gene: TRBV6-1
j_gene: TRBJ1-2
abundance: .
CDR3nt: TGTGCCAGCAGTGAAGGGGCAGGGGGACGCTACACCTTC
CDR3aa: CASSEGAGGRYTF

d_gene: TRBD2
v_gene: TRBV5-1
j_gene: TRBJ2-1
abundance: .
CDR3nt: TGCGCCAGCAGCTGGGCGATGGCGGGAGGATCCTACAATGAGCAGTTCTTC
CDR3aa: CASSWAMAGGSYNEQFF

d_gene: TRBD1
v_gene: TRBV19
j_gene: TRBJ1-1
abundance: .
CDR3nt: TGTGCCAGCAAGCCGTCGGGACAGGCGAACACTGAAGCTTTCTTT
CDR3aa: CASKPSGQANTEAFF

d_gene: TRBD1
v_gene: TRBV29-1
j_gene: TRBJ2-7
abundance: few
CDR3nt: TGCAGCGCAGGGGGACAGGGTGGCGAGCAGTACTTC
CDR3aa: CSAGGQGGEQYF